This T cell receptor (beta chain) came from a study of T-cell reconstitution after alpha-beta-depleted transplantation in children. This CDR3 has 14 amino acids. Germline-derived CDR1 and CDR2 are SSHAT and FNYEAQ (reference sequence). V lost 3 bases to trimming and J lost 1 base, with 9 bases between them. During its preparation, the TCRbeta library received unique molecular identifiers. Via MiXCR, TCRdb re-called the PCR reads, giving one row per CDR3 protein. The table has about 980,000 distinct CDR3 sequences, about 26% seen once. The rearrangement links TRBV7-7 to TRBJ2-5; D gene ambiguous. The receptor was derived from a boy under two years old who had a stem cell transplant for SCID, so the T cells may come from the graft donor. The sequencing here drew on PBMCs, mostly from graft donor cells, taken 360 days after TCRalphabeta/CD19-depleted stem cell transplant. The CDR3 nucleotides are TGTGCCAGCAGCTTCAGCGAGTCCCAAGAGACCCAGTACTTC. Amino acids: CASSFSESQETQYF.